Below are 31 T cell receptor beta chains sequenced from a single sample in a study of T cell repertoires in cytomegalovirus infection. TCRdb recomputed calls from the reads with MiXCR, one row per CDR3 protein. The sample lists 200,000 to 300,000 distinct CDR3 sequences, 12% occurring once. The sample consisted of PBMCs. The receptors were sampled from a human donor in good health (CMV status not recorded). Some clones in this sample may be carry-over from other donors' samples.

The rearrangement links TRBV6-5 to TRBJ2-7, with a weak D call TRBD2 (6 bases). Looked up from germline, CDR1 is MNHEY and CDR2 is SVGAGI. The V end was cut by 0 bases, the J end by 2 bases, with 11 bases between. This CDR3 has 15 amino acids. CDR3 in DNA: TGTGCCAGCAGTTACTCCCGGGACTTTGCCTACGAGCAGTACTTC. This codes for CASSYSRDFAYEQYF.

There are a few counts of this clonotype. This chain connects TRBV29-1 to TRBJ2-5; tentatively, D is TRBD2 (6 bases). V lost 7 bases and J 4 bases, leaving 16 bases between the germline ends. This CDR3 region has 13 residues. CDR1 is SQVTM and CDR2 is ANQGSEA in the germline V gene. DNA for the CDR3: TGCAGCGGGGGACTTCAAGGGGCAGAGACCCAGTACTTC. Its translation is CSGGLQGAETQYF.

This clonotype was counted between two and nine times. The chain combines TRBV20-1 with TRBJ1-1; no clear D. CDR3 length: 14 amino acids. Trimming took 6 bases from V and 6 from J, leaving 20 bases between them. The germline CDR1 and CDR2 sequences are DFQATT and SNEGSKA (reference sequence). The CDR3 region has the DNA TGCAGTGCCCTCTCCCCCACGCGGGTCGCTGAAGCTTTCTTT. Encoded protein: CSALSPTRVAEAFF.

This clonotype occurred many times. The chain employs TRBV7-2 and TRBJ2-1, with D perhaps matching TRBD2 (7 bases). The CDR3 totals 15 residues. CDR1 and CDR2 (germline): SGHTA, FQGNSA. Trimming shortened V by 5 bases and J by 5 bases, and 16 bases separated the two germline ends. The DNA for the CDR3 is TGTGCCAGCAGCAATATGGGGGGGCCCAACAATGAGCAGTTCTTC. Translation gives CASSNMGGPNNEQFF.

This clonotype has at least ten counts. The chain uses TRBV7-2 and TRBJ1-5; TRBD1 matches 7 bases. Germline loops: CDR1 SGHTA, CDR2 FQGNSA. This CDR3 is 14 amino acids long. The V and J ends lost 5 bases and 1 base, in that order; junction bases with no gene match: 2. The CDR3 nucleotides read TGTGCCAGCAGCCCAGGGGGGAGCAATCAGCCCCAGCATTTT. Translation gives CASSPGGSNQPQHF.

This clonotype was picked up many times. V and J are TRBV24-1 and TRBJ1-1; no reliable D call. Germline CDR1 KGHDR, CDR2 SFDVKD. The germline V and J ends were trimmed by 5 bases and 1 base, with 7 bases remaining between them. The CDR3 contains 13 residues. CDR3 amino acids: CATSGGGNTEAFF. The CDR3 coding sequence is TGTGCCACCAGTGGGGGTGGGAACACTGAAGCTTTCTTT.

This clonotype was detected ten times or more. The rearrangement uses TRBV12-5 and TRBJ2-7, with a weak D call TRBD1 (7 bases). V lost 5 bases to trimming and J lost 3 bases, with 17 bases between them. The CDR3 contains 15 residues. Germline V gene sequence: CDR1 LGHNT, CDR2 FRNRAP. The CDR3 loop reads CASGNRGSGDYEQYF. The CDR3 coding sequence is TGTGCTAGTGGTAACAGGGGTAGCGGAGACTACGAGCAGTACTTC.

In this sample, this clonotype turned up many times. This chain links TRBV19 with TRBJ2-6; no firm D call. Between the trimmed V and J ends, which lost 0 bases and 2 bases, there was a span of 8 bases. The CDR3 is 16 amino acids. Germline V gene data show CDR1 as LNHDA and CDR2 as SQIVND (reference sequence). CDR3 loop: CASSIETETGANVLTF. The CDR3 bases are TGTGCCAGTAGTATAGAAACAGAAACTGGGGCCAACGTCCTGACTTTC.

At least ten counts were recorded for this clonotype. The chain combines TRBV7-2 with TRBJ1-1; D is undetermined. CDR3 length equals 14 residues. Germline V gene data show CDR1 as SGHTA and CDR2 as FQGNSA. Trimming left V 2 bases short and J 4 bases short, with 11 bases between. This chain's CDR3 is CASSLSSKGTEAFF. In nucleotides, the CDR3 is TGTGCCAGCAGCTTATCTTCAAAAGGCACTGAAGCTTTCTTT.

This clonotype was observed many times. V usage is TRBV7-8 and J usage is TRBJ1-3, with TRBD1 matching 7 bases. The V gene's germline CDR1 is SGHVS and CDR2 FQNEAQ. The J segment lost 0 bases and the V segment lost 5 bases, leaving 13 bases of the junction unmatched. CDR3 length: 18 amino acids. CDR3 sequence reads: CASSQRTKGAVSGNTIYF. In DNA, the CDR3 is TGTGCCAGCAGCCAAAGGACCAAGGGGGCGGTCTCTGGAAACACCATATATTTT.

This clonotype occurred many times. The chain carries TRBV4-3 and TRBJ2-3; the match to TRBD2 covers 12 bases. The V and J ends lost 0 bases and 3 bases, in that order; junction bases with no gene match: 1. Per the germline V gene, CDR1 is LGHNA and CDR2 is YSLEER. This CDR3 spans 16 amino acids. CDR3 sequence: CASSQDLAGGTDTQYF. The CDR3 bases are TGCGCCAGCAGCCAAGATCTAGCGGGGGGGACAGATACGCAGTATTTT.

Many counts were recorded for this clonotype. The V gene is TRBV7-2, the J gene TRBJ1-1, with 7 bases aligning to TRBD1. The junction had 6 bases not matched to a gene; V was cut back by 1 base and J by 4 bases. The CDR3 length is 15 residues. CDR1 SGHTA and CDR2 FQGNSA come from the germline V gene. This CDR3 reads CASSLVVRGSTEAFF. For the CDR3, the DNA is TGTGCCAGCAGCTTAGTTGTCAGGGGGAGCACTGAAGCTTTCTTT.

Ten or more counts support this clonotype. The CDR3 sequence: CASSFQGTDYGYTF. The CDR3 DNA follows: TGTGCCAGCAGCTTTCAGGGGACAGACTATGGCTACACCTTC. This rearrangement joins TRBV7-3 to TRBJ1-2; 7 bases agree with TRBD1. Germline loops: CDR1 SGHTA, CDR2 FQGTGA. V lost 3 bases and J lost 3; bases outside the gene matches: 4. The CDR3 runs to 14 residues.

This clonotype was found many times. The CDR3 DNA follows: TGTGCCAGTAGTCCCCGCGGGGCGGGGGGCTACACCTTC. This translates into CASSPRGAGGYTF. This chain connects TRBV19 to TRBJ1-2; possibly TRBD1 for D (5 bases). The V gene lost 5 bases and the J gene lost 8 bases, with 15 bases spanning the gap. Germline CDR1 is LNHDA and CDR2 is SQIVND (reference sequence). This CDR3 is 13 amino acids long.

On this clonotype: One base away lies a much larger clone, so this may be a sequencing read error. This chain uses TRBV6-2 or TRBV6-3 with TRBJ2-5; D not certain. Germline CDR1 is MNHEY and CDR2 is SVGEGT. The V and J ends lost 8 bases and 6 bases respectively, with 13 bases between them. There are 12 residues in the CDR3. DNA for the CDR3: TGTGCCAGCCCACCCCCAGTGAAGACCCAGTACTTC. Its protein is CASPPPVKTQYF.

The genes are TRBV20-1 and TRBJ2-1; tentatively, D is TRBD2 (5 bases). CDR3 length: 12 residues. The germline V gene encodes CDR1 DFQATT and CDR2 SNEGSKA (reference sequence). Trimming pared 2 bases from V and 9 bases from J, leaving 11 bases between. For the CDR3, the DNA is TGCAGTGCTAGACCCATAGGAGGTGAGCAGTTCTTC. It yields the protein CSARPIGGEQFF.

For this clonotype: A much larger clone is a single base away; this may be a read error. This chain joins TRBV28 and TRBJ2-1; 15 bases line up with TRBD2. The CDR3 contains 14 residues. The germline V gene encodes CDR1 MDHEN and CDR2 SYDVKM. The V and J ends lost 10 bases and 7 bases, in that order; junction bases with no gene match: 5. The CDR3 sequence: CATAGTSGGNEQFF. As DNA, the CDR3 is TGTGCCACCGCCGGGACTAGCGGGGGGAATGAGCAGTTCTTC.

This clonotype was counted ten times or more. This rearrangement joins TRBV7-2 to TRBJ2-3, with 8 nucleotides matching TRBD2. This CDR3 comprises 15 residues. V trimming: 5 bases; J trimming: 4 bases; junction bases outside the gene matches: 8. CDR1 and CDR2 (germline): SGHTA, FQGNSA. The CDR3 protein is CASSPDPGRADTQYF. The CDR3 nucleotides read TGTGCCAGCAGCCCCGATCCCGGGAGGGCAGATACGCAGTATTTT. Looking up the rest from reference TRBV7-2 and TRBJ2-3 gives the full variable domain: GAGVSQSPSNKVTEKGKDVELRCDPISGHTALYWYRQSLGQGLEFLIYFQGNSAPDKSGLPSDRFSAERTGGSVSTLTIQRTQQEDSAVYLCASSPDPGRADTQYFGPGTRLTVL.

This clonotype occurred many times. The chain is built from TRBV7-2 and TRBJ2-5; the D gene could be TRBD1 or TRBD2 (5 bases each). V was trimmed by 5 bases and J by 5 bases, leaving 12 bases between them. This CDR3 has 13 amino acids. Looked up from germline, CDR1 is SGHTA and CDR2 is FQGNSA. The CDR3 DNA reads TGTGCCAGCAGCCCCGGGACCTTCGAGACCCAGTACTTC. This gives the protein CASSPGTFETQYF. The variable domain in full, completed from reference TRBV7-2 and TRBJ2-5, reads GAGVSQSPSNKVTEKGKDVELRCDPISGHTALYWYRQSLGQGLEFLIYFQGNSAPDKSGLPSDRFSAERTGGSVSTLTIQRTQQEDSAVYLCASSPGTFETQYFGPGTRLLVL.

V gene TRBV29-1 combines with J gene TRBJ1-1, with TRBD1 identical over 9 bases. V shed 6 bases and J 1 base; nucleotides not matched to a gene: 6. The CDR3 is made up of 14 amino acids. CDR1 is SQVTM, CDR2 ANQGSEA, per germline. CDR3 DNA: TGCAGCGTCTGGACAGGGGAGGGGAACACTGAAGCTTTCTTT. Translation: CSVWTGEGNTEAFF.

This clonotype was seen a handful of times. The rearrangement links TRBV6-6 to TRBJ1-1; 8 nucleotides line up with TRBD1. The CDR3 totals 14 residues. CDR1 and CDR2 from the germline V gene are MNHNY and SVGAGI (reference sequence). The V segment lost 8 bases and the J segment 1 base; nucleotides outside the gene matches: 6. DNA of the CDR3: TGTGCCAGCGCCGGGGACAGGAGGAACACTGAAGCTTTCTTT. Translating it yields CASAGDRRNTEAFF.

This clonotype was found many times. The rearrangement joins TRBV7-2 to TRBJ2-7; 7 positions match TRBD2. The junction had 8 bases not matched to a gene; V was cut back by 1 base and J by 5 bases. CDR1 and CDR2 from the germline V gene are SGHTA and FQGNSA. This CDR3 spans 15 amino acids. DNA of the CDR3: TGTGCCAGCAGCTTAGTGTGGGAGGGCCACCACGAGCAGTACTTC. As protein: CASSLVWEGHHEQYF.

This clonotype was seen repeatedly, ten times or more. The CDR3 region has the DNA TGTGCCAGCAGGAGCGGAGTTAGCACAGATACGCAGTATTTT. Residues: CASRSGVSTDTQYF. The V gene is TRBV7-3, the J gene TRBJ2-3, with D maybe TRBD2 (5 bases). The CDR3 length is 14 residues. CDR1 is SGHTA, CDR2 FQGTGA, per germline. Trimming removed 6 bases at V and 0 bases at J, with 10 bases between.

Relative to its sample, this clonotype is medium-sized. The chain joins TRBV7-2 to TRBJ2-1, with 9 bases that match TRBD2. CDR3 length: 17 residues. CDR1 SGHTA and CDR2 FQGNSA come from the germline V gene. After removal of 4 bases from V and 2 bases from J, the junction contained 9 bases not matched to a gene. The CDR3 reads CASSSQSGGPPYNEQFF. For the CDR3, the DNA is TGTGCCAGCAGCTCCCAGAGCGGGGGGCCTCCCTACAATGAGCAGTTCTTC.

Many counts were recorded for this clonotype. The rearrangement joins TRBV7-2 to TRBJ2-7, with 9 bases matching TRBD2. Germline lookup yields CDR1 SGHTA and CDR2 FQGNSA. The junction had 24 bases not matched to a gene; V was cut back by 2 bases and J by 4 bases. This CDR3 contains 21 residues. The CDR3 loop is CASSLLHWGIGLAGTIYEQYF. In nucleotides, the CDR3 is TGTGCCAGCAGCTTATTGCACTGGGGCATCGGGCTAGCGGGAACCATTTACGAGCAGTACTTC.

This clonotype has just a few counts. The chain couples TRBV12-3 or TRBV12-4 to TRBJ2-1; D is ambiguous. The CDR3 has 13 amino acids. Trimming removed 5 bases at V and 9 bases at J, with 14 bases between. The CDR3 coding sequence is TGTGCCAGCAGTCTCCCCCCCGGCACTGAGCAGTTCTTC. It codes for CASSLPPGTEQFF.

Ten or more counts support this clonotype. The chain joins TRBV5-5 to TRBJ2-2; D assignment may be TRBD1 or TRBD2 (5 bases each). Germline lookup yields CDR1 SGHKS and CDR2 YYEKEE (reference sequence). This CDR3 is built from 15 residues. Trimming cost V 0 bases and J 2 bases, with 8 bases left between them. The CDR3 region has the DNA TGTGCCAGCAGCTTGGAGGGGAGTAACACCGGGGAGCTGTTTTTT. It is translated as CASSLEGSNTGELFF.

This clonotype was counted ten times or more. The rearrangement links TRBV6-5 to TRBJ1-1, with a weak D call TRBD1 (6 bases). CDR3 length: 14 amino acids. V lost 2 bases, J lost 1 base, and 8 bases lay in between. Germline V lookup: CDR1 MNHEY, CDR2 SVGAGI. The CDR3 loop is CASSYRGSNTEAFF. CDR3 bases: TGTGCCAGCAGTTACAGGGGGTCGAACACTGAAGCTTTCTTT.

This clonotype was detected ten times or more. This chain connects TRBV6-1 to TRBJ1-2; 9 bases are shared with TRBD1. Unmatched junction bases numbered 3, after V lost 1 base and J lost 3 bases. The germline CDR1 and CDR2 sequences are MNHNS and SASEGT. The CDR3 contains 15 residues. CDR3 in DNA: TGTGCCAGCAGTGAAGGGGGACAGGGTCACTATGGCTACACCTTC. Its protein is CASSEGGQGHYGYTF.

Ten or more counts support this clonotype. The chain employs TRBV19 and TRBJ2-3; 10 nucleotides match TRBD1. This CDR3 region has 17 residues. Trimming at V came to 6 bases and at J to 0 bases, leaving 9 bases not matched to a gene. CDR1 and CDR2 from the germline V gene are LNHDA and SQIVND (reference sequence). This CDR3 is CASSPRGQGLSTDTQYF. CDR3 sequence (DNA): TGTGCCAGTAGCCCCAGGGGACAGGGGCTTAGCACAGATACGCAGTATTTT.

The rearrangement uses TRBV5-1 and TRBJ2-3, with D hard to call. The CDR3 spans 12 residues. V lost 4 bases to trimming and J lost 6 bases, with 9 bases between them. In germline, CDR1 is SGHRS, CDR2 YFSETQ. The CDR3 DNA reads TGCGCCAGCAGCCCCAACGGGGATACGCAGTATTTT. The encoded protein is CASSPNGDTQYF.